This T cell receptor (beta chain) was found in a study of shared clonotypes between healthy human individuals (dated by TCRdb to the early 2020s). For the wider study: Two women and a few men aged 18 to 49 years were included in the cohort. For each donor, three plates each were used for CD4 naive and CD4 memory, two plates were used for CD8 naive, and one plate was used for CD8 memory. The study deeply sequenced blood TCR repertoires of about 5 healthy adults to estimate repertoire size and the extent of clonotype sharing between individuals. To increase sequencing depth and limit assay-specific biases, different laboratories used diverse techniques to prepare libraries and sequence TCR repertoires. Each donor's leukapheresis produced roughly between roughly 0.85 and 9.5 billion PBMCs.

What the study reported, not specific to this receptor: When four donors were compared, the shared fraction of clonotypes was about 5% for naive CD4, more than 3% for naive CD8, about 2.4% for memory CD4, and 0.35% to 0.5% for memory CD8. Based on pairwise subsampling, the degree of clonotype sharing among donors was expected to be affected by sequencing depth. Clonotypes shared by all four sorted-subset donors showed higher generation probabilities than non-shared clonotypes. Because the study included a small number of donors, the genetic and exposure-history diversity represented was limited. Larger estimated clonotype richness was generally found for naive subsets than for memory subsets. Rarefaction of sorted-subset datasets indicated incomplete sequencing despite the large sequencing depth. Sampling was restricted to blood, and TCR repertoires in tissues likely differ from the TCR repertoires found in blood.

Using the deep immunoSEQ assay, multiplex PCR amplified TCR CDR3 regions from genomic DNA. Extracted genomic DNA from each cell subset was distributed evenly across all wells of several immunoSEQ 96-well plates, and each plate was treated as a replicate. For sorted subsets, around 0.2 ug genomic DNA, equal to 30,000 or so T cell genomes, was loaded into each replicate PCR. Purified libraries were measured with a Qubit 3.0 fluorometer, size-checked on a Bioanalyzer 2100, and measured again with the KAPA Library Quantification kit. Each immunoSEQ 96-well plate was sequenced on its own single-read 150-cycle Illumina NextSeq 550 flow cell. The study's own analysis went as follows. Because only junctional sequences without quality scores were contained in the immunoSEQ output, filtering matching that applied to full-length reads could not be performed. To assign V/J genes and CDR3, sequences were annotated using PyIR, a Python wrapper for IgBLAST v1.9, with IMGT germline references. Reads were filtered out if the reads had weak V/J assignments (E-value above 1e-6), no CDR3, stop codons, out-of-frame junctions, or ambiguous translated residues. V3J clonotypes were defined by identical inferred V gene, J gene, and CDR3 amino acid sequence. Percentage overlap between repertoires was computed as shared unique clonotypes divided by the size of the smaller repertoire. Repertoire richness was assessed with RTK rarefaction, the Chao1 estimator, and Recon v2.1 estimates of unobserved clonotypes. Generation probabilities were computed with OLGA for all TCRbeta clonotypes obtained by the gDNA method from several donors. TCRdb limited this immuneACCESS table to in-frame rearrangements with V and J called. A share of clones is missing; checked studies link under half to unresolved V genes, and the rest is unexplained. The DNA was the basis for D and trimming; V, J and clone size are from that table. Counted in this sample were about 2.1 million clones; 93% of them appeared once. 1.5% to 2% of the sample rests with the top ten.

The CDR3 spans 13 residues, from the cysteine through the phenylalanine. Only the CDR3 DNA stays, 39 bases, in frame from base 1. V lost 5 bases and J lost 8 bases; the stretch between them is 15 bases long. The CDR1 and CDR2 encoded by the germline V gene (reference sequence) are SEHNR and FQNEAQ. CD8 naive samples were obtained by positive selection for CCR7 among CD45RO-negative cells, yielding a CD45RA+CCR7+ population from which TemRA cells were excluded. Donors were healthy HIV-negative adults with no recently reported acute infections or vaccinations. Only Caucasian adults living in Nashville, Tennessee, USA were represented among the donors. Blood was obtained by leukapheresis, after which PBMCs were separated by Ficoll-Histopaque density gradient centrifugation and cryopreserved in liquid nitrogen vapor phase. Purity and quantity of every magnetically sorted T cell population were checked by analytical flow cytometry. Genomic DNA was isolated from each sorted fraction and quantified by UV absorbance on a Nanodrop 2000c.

Points on this clone: It has no known antigen specificity. Qualities for individual bases were not recorded, and no much larger clone is one base off.

This clonotype was sampled from a man younger than 35 in good health. Some clones in this sample may be carry-over from other donors' samples. The V gene is TRBV7-9 and the J gene is TRBJ1-1; possibly the D gene is TRBD1, per 6 matching bases. Sequenced input: naive CD8+ T cells from PBMCs. The cell subset or site label, as the study defines it: CD45RA+CCR7+. CDR3 sequence: CASSPGGAVEAFF. The sequence in DNA is TGTGCCAGCAGCCCGGGGGGCGCGGTCGAAGCTTTCTTT.